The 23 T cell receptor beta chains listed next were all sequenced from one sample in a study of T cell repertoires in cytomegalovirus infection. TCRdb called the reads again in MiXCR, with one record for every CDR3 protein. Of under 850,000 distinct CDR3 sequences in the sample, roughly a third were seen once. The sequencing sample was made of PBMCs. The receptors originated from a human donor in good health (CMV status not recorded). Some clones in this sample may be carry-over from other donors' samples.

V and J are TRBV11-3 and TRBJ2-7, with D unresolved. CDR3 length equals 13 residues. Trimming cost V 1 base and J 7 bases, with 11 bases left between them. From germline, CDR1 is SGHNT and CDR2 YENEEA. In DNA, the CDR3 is TGTGCCAGCAGCTTAGCCGGCAGCAAGGAGCAGTACTTC. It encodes CASSLAGSKEQYF.

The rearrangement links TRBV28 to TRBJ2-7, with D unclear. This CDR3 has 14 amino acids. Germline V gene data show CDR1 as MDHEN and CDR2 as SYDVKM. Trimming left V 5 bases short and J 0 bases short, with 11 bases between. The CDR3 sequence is CASSHTQLSYEQYF. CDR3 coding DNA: TGTGCCAGCAGTCACACACAACTCTCCTACGAGCAGTACTTC.

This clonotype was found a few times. The CDR3 is CASSFGTSGPEQFF. The CDR3 coding sequence is TGTGCCAGCAGCTTCGGGACTAGCGGCCCCGAGCAGTTCTTC. V is TRBV7-9 and J is TRBJ2-1; TRBD2 matches 11 bases. This CDR3 is built from 14 residues. Germline V lookup: CDR1 SEHNR, CDR2 FQNEAQ (reference sequence). The J segment lost 10 bases and the V segment lost 3 bases, leaving 5 bases of the junction unmatched.

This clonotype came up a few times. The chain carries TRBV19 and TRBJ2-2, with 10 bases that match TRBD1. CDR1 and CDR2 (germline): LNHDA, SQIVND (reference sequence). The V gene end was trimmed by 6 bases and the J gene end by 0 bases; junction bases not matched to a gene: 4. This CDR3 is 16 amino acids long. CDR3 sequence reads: CASRMGQGTNTGELFF. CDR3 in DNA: TGTGCCAGTAGAATGGGACAGGGGACGAACACCGGGGAGCTGTTTTTT.

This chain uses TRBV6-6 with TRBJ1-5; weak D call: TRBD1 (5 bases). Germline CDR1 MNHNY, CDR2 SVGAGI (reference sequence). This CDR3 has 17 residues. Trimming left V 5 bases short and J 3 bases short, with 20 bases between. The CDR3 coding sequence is TGTGCCAGCAGTGTCCGGGACCCACATAATACCAATCAGCCCCAGCATTTT. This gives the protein CASSVRDPHNTNQPQHF.

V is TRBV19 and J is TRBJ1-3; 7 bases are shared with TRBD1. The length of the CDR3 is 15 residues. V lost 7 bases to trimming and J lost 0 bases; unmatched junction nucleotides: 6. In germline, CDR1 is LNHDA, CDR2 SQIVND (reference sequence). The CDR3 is CASNPTGNSGNTIYF. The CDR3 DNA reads TGTGCCAGTAATCCGACAGGGAACTCTGGAAACACCATATATTTT.

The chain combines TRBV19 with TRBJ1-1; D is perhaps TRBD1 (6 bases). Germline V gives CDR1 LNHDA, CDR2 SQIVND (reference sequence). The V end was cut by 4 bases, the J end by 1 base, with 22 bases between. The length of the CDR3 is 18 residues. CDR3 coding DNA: TGTGCCAGTAGTACCACGATCCTTCCCGGGACACCGAACACTGAAGCTTTCTTT. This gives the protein CASSTTILPGTPNTEAFF. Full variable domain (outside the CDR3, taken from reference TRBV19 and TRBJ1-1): DGGITQSPKYLFRKEGQNVTLSCEQNLNHDAMYWYRQDPGQGLRLIYYSQIVNDFQKGDIAEGYSVSREKKESFPLTVTSAQKNPTAFYLCASSTTILPGTPNTEAFFGQGTRLTVV.

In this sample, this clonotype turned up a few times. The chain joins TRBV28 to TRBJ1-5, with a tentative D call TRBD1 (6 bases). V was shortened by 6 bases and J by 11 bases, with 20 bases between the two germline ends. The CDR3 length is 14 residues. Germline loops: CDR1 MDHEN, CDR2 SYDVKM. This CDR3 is CASRPGQNPKSQHF. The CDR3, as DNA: TGTGCCAGCAGACCGGGACAAAATCCCAAGTCCCAGCATTTT.

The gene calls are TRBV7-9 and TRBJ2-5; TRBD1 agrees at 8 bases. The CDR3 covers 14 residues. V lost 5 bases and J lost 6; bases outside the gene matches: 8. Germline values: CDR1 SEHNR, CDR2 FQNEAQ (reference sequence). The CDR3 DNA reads TGTGCCAGCAGCCACGGACAGGGTCTACAGACCCAGTACTTC. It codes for CASSHGQGLQTQYF.

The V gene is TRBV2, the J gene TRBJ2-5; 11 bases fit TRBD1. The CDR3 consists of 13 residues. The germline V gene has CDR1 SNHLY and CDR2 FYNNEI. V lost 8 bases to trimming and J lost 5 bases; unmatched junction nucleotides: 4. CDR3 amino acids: CASGTGGWETQYF. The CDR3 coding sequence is TGTGCCAGCGGGACAGGGGGTTGGGAGACCCAGTACTTC.

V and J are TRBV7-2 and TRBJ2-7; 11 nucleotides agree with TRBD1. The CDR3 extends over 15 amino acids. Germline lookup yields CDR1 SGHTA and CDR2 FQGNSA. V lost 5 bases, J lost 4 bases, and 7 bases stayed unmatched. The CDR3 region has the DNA TGTGCCAGCAGCAAATCCGGGACAGGGGGGTACGAGCAGTACTTC. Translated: CASSKSGTGGYEQYF. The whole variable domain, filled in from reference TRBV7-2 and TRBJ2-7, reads GAGVSQSPSNKVTEKGKDVELRCDPISGHTALYWYRQSLGQGLEFLIYFQGNSAPDKSGLPSDRFSAERTGGSVSTLTIQRTQQEDSAVYLCASSKSGTGGYEQYFGPGTRLTVT.

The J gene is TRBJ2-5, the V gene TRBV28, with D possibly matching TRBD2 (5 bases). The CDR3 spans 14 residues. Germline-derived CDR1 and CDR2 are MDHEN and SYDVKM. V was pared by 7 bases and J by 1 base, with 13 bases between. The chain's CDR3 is CASTPGNLQETQYF. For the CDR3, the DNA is TGTGCCAGCACTCCCGGGAATCTCCAAGAGACCCAGTACTTC.

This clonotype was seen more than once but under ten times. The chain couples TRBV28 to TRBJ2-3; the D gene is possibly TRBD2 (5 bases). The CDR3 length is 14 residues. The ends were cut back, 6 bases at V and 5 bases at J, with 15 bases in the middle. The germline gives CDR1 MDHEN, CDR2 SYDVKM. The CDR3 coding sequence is TGTGCCAGCAGCCCCCCGGCGGGTGAAGATACGCAGTATTTT. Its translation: CASSPPAGEDTQYF.

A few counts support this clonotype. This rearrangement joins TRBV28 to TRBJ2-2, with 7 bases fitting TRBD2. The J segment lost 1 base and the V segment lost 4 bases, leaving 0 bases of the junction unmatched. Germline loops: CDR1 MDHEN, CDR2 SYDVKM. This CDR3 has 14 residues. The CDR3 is CASSSGGNTGELFF. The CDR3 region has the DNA TGTGCCAGCAGTTCGGGAGGGAACACCGGGGAGCTGTTTTTT.

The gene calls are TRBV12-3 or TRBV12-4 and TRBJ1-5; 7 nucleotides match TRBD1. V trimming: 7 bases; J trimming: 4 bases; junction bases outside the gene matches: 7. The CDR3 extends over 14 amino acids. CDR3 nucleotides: TGTGCCAGCAAAGGAGGGACAGAAAATCAGCCCCAGCATTTT. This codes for CASKGGTENQPQHF.

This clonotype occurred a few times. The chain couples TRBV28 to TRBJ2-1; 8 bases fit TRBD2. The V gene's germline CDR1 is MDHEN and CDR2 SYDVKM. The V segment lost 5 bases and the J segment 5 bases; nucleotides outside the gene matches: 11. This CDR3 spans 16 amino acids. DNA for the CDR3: TGTGCCAGCAGTAAAGTAGCGGGACTACCCGACAATGAGCAGTTCTTC. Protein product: CASSKVAGLPDNEQFF. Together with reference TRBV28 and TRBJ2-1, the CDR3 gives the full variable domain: DVKVTQSSRYLVKRTGEKVFLECVQDMDHENMFWYRQDPGLGLRLIYFSYDVKMKEKGDIPEGYSVSREKKERFSLILESASTNQTSMYLCASSKVAGLPDNEQFFGPGTRLTVL.

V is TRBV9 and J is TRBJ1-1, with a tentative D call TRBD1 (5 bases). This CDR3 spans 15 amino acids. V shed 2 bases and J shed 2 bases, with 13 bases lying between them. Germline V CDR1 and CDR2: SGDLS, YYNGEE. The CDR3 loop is CASSVTVFSNTEAFF. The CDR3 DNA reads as TGTGCCAGCAGCGTGACAGTGTTCAGTAACACTGAAGCTTTCTTT.

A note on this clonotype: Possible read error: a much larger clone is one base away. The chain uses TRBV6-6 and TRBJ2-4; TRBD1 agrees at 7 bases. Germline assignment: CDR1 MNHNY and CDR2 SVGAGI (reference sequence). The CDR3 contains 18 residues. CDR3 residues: CARSPPPQTGSGKNIQYF. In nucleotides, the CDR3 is TGTGCCCGCAGTCCACCCCCACAGACAGGGAGTGGCAAAAACATTCAGTACTTC.

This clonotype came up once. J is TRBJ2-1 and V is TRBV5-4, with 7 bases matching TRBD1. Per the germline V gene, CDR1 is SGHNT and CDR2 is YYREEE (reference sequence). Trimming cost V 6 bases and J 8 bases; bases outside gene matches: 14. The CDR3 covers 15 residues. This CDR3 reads CASIDRDSRPHEQFF. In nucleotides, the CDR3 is TGTGCCAGCATCGACCGGGACAGCCGGCCACATGAGCAGTTCTTC.

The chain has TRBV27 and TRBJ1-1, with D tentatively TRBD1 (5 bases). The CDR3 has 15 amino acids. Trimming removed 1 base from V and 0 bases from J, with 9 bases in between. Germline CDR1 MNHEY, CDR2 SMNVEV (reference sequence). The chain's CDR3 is CASSLFGGMNTEAFF. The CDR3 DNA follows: TGTGCCAGCAGTTTATTTGGGGGGATGAACACTGAAGCTTTCTTT.

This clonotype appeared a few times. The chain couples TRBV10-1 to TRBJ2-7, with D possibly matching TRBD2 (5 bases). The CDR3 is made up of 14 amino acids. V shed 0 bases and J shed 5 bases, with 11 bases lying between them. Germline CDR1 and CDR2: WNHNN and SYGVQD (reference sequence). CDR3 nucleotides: TGCGCCAGCAGTGAGTCTCGGGGTAACCACGAGCAGTACTTC. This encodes CASSESRGNHEQYF.

In DNA form, the CDR3 reads TGTGCCACCGCTAAAAGTGGGGGGGGAGAGACCCAGTACTTC. It specifies CATAKSGGGETQYF. The gene calls are TRBV24-1 and TRBJ2-5; 7 bases line up with TRBD2. The ends lost 9 bases at V and 4 bases at J; junction bases unmatched: 10. Germline V CDR1 and CDR2: KGHDR, SFDVKD. CDR3 length: 14 residues.

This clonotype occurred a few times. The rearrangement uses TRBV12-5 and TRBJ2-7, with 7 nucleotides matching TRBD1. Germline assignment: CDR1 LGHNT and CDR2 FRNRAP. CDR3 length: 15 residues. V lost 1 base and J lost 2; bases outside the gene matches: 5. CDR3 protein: CASGLAPGQTYEQYF. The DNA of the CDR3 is TGTGCTAGTGGTTTGGCCCCGGGACAGACCTACGAGCAGTACTTC.